This T cell receptor (beta chain) was obtained from a study of T cell responses to AZD1222 COVID-19 vaccine. The study's findings and limits: A mostly white British donor set with more females was recruited, and clonal diversity was possibly underestimated. Unmutated variant regions reportedly attract nearly half of all spike-specific TCRs. Repertoire collection took place solely once the T cell response had peaked. Only five to seven AZD1222 recipients were seropositive at baseline.

This table comes from immunoSEQ multiplex PCR, and its TCRdb copy is limited to in-frame clones, with some not included. The sample shows 120,000 or so clones, roughly 88% of them seen only once. Trimming stripped 8 bases from V and 3 bases from J, with 10 bases between. The CDR3 runs to 13 residues. The V gene's germline CDR1 is MNHEY and CDR2 SMNVEV (reference sequence). As regards this clone: Its antigen is unknown.

Here the sequenced sample was peripheral blood, taken on day 0 of MenACWY control vaccination. This rearrangement joins TRBV27 to TRBJ2-2; D may be TRBD1 (6 bases). The clonotype comes from an adult in good health. The DNA for the CDR3 is TGTGCCAGCCAACAGGGTTACACCGGGGAGCTGTTTTTT. Residues: CASQQGYTGELFF.